The 5 T cell receptor beta chains below come from one sample, sequenced in a study of cytomegalovirus exposure and HLA in healthy donors. Primers included in the PCR were 60 Vbeta and 13 Jbeta primers. Method: immunoSEQ multiplex PCR; TCRdb's copy keeps in-frame clones and lacks some. The repertoire holds around 120,000 clones, with roughly 78% as singletons. The specimen was PBMCs. The receptors here all came from a woman in her forties in good health and CMV-seronegative.

The rearrangement joins TRBV5-1 to TRBJ2-7; D may be TRBD2 (5 bases). Germline-derived CDR1 and CDR2 are SGHRS and YFSETQ. V was pared by 0 bases and J by 5 bases, with 12 bases between. The CDR3 length is 14 residues. CDR3 sequence reads: CASSLAEGRDEQYF. The CDR3 DNA reads as TGCGCCAGCAGCTTGGCCGAAGGGCGGGACGAGCAGTACTTC.

The chain uses TRBV7-9 and TRBJ2-1; possible D gene TRBD2, 5 bases. This CDR3 contains 15 residues. CDR1 and CDR2 from the germline V gene are SEHNR and FQNEAQ (reference sequence). V was cut by 1 base and J by 5 bases, with 12 bases left in between. CDR3 coding DNA: TGTGCCAGCAGCTTAGTAGGAGGACGCAACAATGAGCAGTTCTTC. Translating it yields CASSLVGGRNNEQFF. Full variable domain (remainder filled in from reference TRBV7-9 and TRBJ2-1): DTGVSQNPRHKITKRGQNVTFRCDPISEHNRLYWYRQTLGQGPEFLTYFQNEAQLEKSRLLSDRFSAERPKGSFSTLEIQRTEQGDSAMYLCASSLVGGRNNEQFFGPGTRLTVL.

This sequence joins TRBV7-2 and TRBJ2-6; D unresolved. Germline V lookup: CDR1 SGHTA, CDR2 FQGNSA. The ends were cut back, 3 bases at V and 2 bases at J, with 2 bases in the middle. The CDR3 covers 13 residues. The CDR3 DNA follows: TGTGCCAGCAGCTTCACTGGGGCCAACGTCCTGACTTTC. This encodes CASSFTGANVLTF.

This clone was seen a single time. The chain employs TRBV5-1 and TRBJ2-5; D is uncertain. This CDR3 is 14 amino acids long. Germline CDR1 is SGHRS and CDR2 is YFSETQ. The germline V and J ends were trimmed by 3 bases and 5 bases, with 14 bases remaining between them. CDR3 sequence: CASSSLGTDETQYF. CDR3 bases: TGCGCCAGCAGCTCCCTGGGTACAGACGAGACCCAGTACTTC.

The rearrangement uses TRBV7-2 and TRBJ1-5; 9 nucleotides align to TRBD1. CDR1 SGHTA and CDR2 FQGNSA come from the germline V gene. The CDR3 runs to 16 residues. Trimming took 5 bases from V and 6 from J; bases not matched to a gene: 11. The CDR3 sequence: CASSPYGTGLGQPQHF. CDR3 DNA: TGTGCCAGCAGCCCCTACGGGACAGGGTTGGGTCAGCCCCAGCATTTT.